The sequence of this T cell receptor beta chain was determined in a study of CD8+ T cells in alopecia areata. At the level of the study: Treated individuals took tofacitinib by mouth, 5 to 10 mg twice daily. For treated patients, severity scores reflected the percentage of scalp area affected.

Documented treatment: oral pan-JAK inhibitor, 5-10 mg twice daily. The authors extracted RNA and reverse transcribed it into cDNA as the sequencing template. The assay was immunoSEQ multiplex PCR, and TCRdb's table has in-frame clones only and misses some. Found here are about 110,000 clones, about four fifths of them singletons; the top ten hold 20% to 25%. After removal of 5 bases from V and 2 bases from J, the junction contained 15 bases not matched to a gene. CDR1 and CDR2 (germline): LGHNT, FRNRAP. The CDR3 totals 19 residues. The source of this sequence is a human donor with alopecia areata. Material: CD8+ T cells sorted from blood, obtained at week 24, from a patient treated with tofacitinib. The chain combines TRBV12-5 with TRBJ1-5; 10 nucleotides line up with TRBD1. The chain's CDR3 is CASGISGTGVLGGNQPQHF. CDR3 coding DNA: TGTGCTAGTGGTATCAGCGGGACAGGGGTCCTCGGTGGCAATCAGCCCCAGCATTTT.